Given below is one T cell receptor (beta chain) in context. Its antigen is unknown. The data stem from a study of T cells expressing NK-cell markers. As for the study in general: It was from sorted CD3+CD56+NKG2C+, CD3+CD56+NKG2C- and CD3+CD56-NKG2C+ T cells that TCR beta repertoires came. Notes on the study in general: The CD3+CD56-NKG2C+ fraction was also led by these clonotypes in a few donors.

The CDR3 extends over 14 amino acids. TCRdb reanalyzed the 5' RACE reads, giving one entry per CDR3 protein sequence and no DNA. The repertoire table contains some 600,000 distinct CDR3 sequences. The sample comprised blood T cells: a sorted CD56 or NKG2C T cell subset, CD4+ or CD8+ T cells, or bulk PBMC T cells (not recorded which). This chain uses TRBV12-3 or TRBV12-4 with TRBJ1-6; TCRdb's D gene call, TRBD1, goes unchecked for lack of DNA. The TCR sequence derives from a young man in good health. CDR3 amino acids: CASSLKGGNSPLHF.